One sample yielded the 5 T cell receptor beta chains listed below, sequenced in a study of blood T cell repertoires in COVID-19. Clones were sequenced by immunoSEQ multiplex PCR, and TCRdb holds only the in-frame ones, with some missing. Here the sample spans over 40,000 clones, 65% to 90% being singletons. The sequencing sample was made of peripheral blood. The receptors stem from a woman older than 75 with acute or convalescent COVID-19.

This chain connects TRBV7-2 to TRBJ1-6, with D possibly being TRBD1 (6 bases). The V gene lost 4 bases and the J gene lost 7 bases, with 8 bases spanning the gap. The CDR3 spans 13 residues. Germline lookup yields CDR1 SGHTA and CDR2 FQGNSA. The CDR3 region is CASSWTENSPLHF. DNA for the CDR3: TGTGCCAGCAGCTGGACAGAAAATTCACCCCTCCACTTT.

The chain recombines TRBV5-1 with TRBJ2-5; 10 bases agree with TRBD2. The CDR3 spans 15 residues. CDR1 is SGHRS and CDR2 is YFSETQ in the germline V gene. Germline trimming cut 2 bases from V and 5 bases from J; bases unmatched to any gene: 6. Here the CDR3 reads CASSLRASGGETQYF. The CDR3 DNA sequence: TGCGCCAGCAGCTTACGGGCTAGCGGGGGTGAGACCCAGTACTTC.

In this sample, this clone turned up once. The rearrangement joins TRBV18 to TRBJ2-7; 8 positions agree with TRBD1. From germline, CDR1 is KGHSH and CDR2 LQKENI. J gave up 7 bases and V 1 base, and 6 bases lay outside the gene matches. The CDR3 runs to 14 residues. This chain's CDR3 is CASSPLQGVREQYF. Here the CDR3 DNA reads TGTGCCAGCTCACCACTACAGGGGGTGAGAGAGCAGTACTTC. Based on the CDR3 plus reference TRBV18 and TRBJ2-7, the full variable domain is NAGVMQNPRHLVRRRGQEARLRCSPMKGHSHVYWYRQLPEEGLKFMVYLQKENIIDESGMPKERFSAEFPKEGPSILRIQQVVRGDSAAYFCASSPLQGVREQYFGPGTRLTVT.

The chain has TRBV19 and TRBJ1-2; no firm D call. The CDR3 spans 18 residues. Trimming left V 4 bases short and J 0 bases short, with 21 bases between. Germline V gene sequence: CDR1 LNHDA, CDR2 SQIVND (reference sequence). CDR3: CASSSLLREGVTNYGYTF. The CDR3 bases are TGTGCCAGTAGTAGCCTCCTAAGGGAGGGTGTTACTAACTATGGCTACACCTTC.

The chain carries TRBV27 and TRBJ1-5, with 10 bases aligning to TRBD1. V lost 5 bases, J lost 3 bases, and 19 bases stayed unmatched. Germline loops: CDR1 MNHEY, CDR2 SMNVEV (reference sequence). The CDR3 runs to 20 residues. Here the CDR3 reads CASSRAVPGQGYLVNQPQHF. CDR3 DNA sequence: TGTGCCAGCAGTCGAGCCGTTCCGGGACAGGGGTATCTGGTCAATCAGCCCCAGCATTTT.